Below are 19 T cell receptor beta chains sequenced from a single sample in a study of molecular identifiers for immune sequencing clone quantification. TCRdb called the PCR reads again in MiXCR, with one record for every CDR3 protein. The sample holds hundreds of thousands of distinct CDR3 sequences; over 20% are singletons and the top ten take about 0.73%. The sample was naive CD8+ T cells from blood, with Jurkat cell RNA spiked in. Subset in this sample: FACS-sorted CD8+CD4-CCR7+CD45RA+ naive T cells. The source of these receptors is a human donor in good health. Some libraries in this study had Jurkat cell RNA spiked in.

This clonotype was seen ten or more times. CDR3 sequence: CAVGGRDSGNTIYF. CDR3 nucleotide sequence: TGTGCCGTGGGGGGACGGGACTCTGGAAACACCATATATTTT. V gene TRBV12-3 or TRBV12-4 combines with J gene TRBJ1-3, with a possible D match to TRBD1 (5 bases). The V end lost 11 bases, the J end lost 0 bases, and 14 bases lay between the germline ends. This CDR3 contains 14 residues.

This clonotype was recorded many times. This chain uses TRBV6-2 or TRBV6-3 with TRBJ2-6; weak D call: TRBD1 (6 bases). This CDR3 has 15 residues. The germline V gene has CDR1 MNHEY and CDR2 SVGEGT. The germline V and J ends were trimmed by 7 bases and 0 bases, with 10 bases remaining between them. The DNA for the CDR3 is TGTGCCAGCAATGGACAGCCCTCTGGGGCCAACGTCCTGACTTTC. It encodes CASNGQPSGANVLTF.

J is TRBJ2-3 and V is TRBV12-3 or TRBV12-4, with a possible D match to TRBD1 (7 bases). The V and J ends lost 10 bases and 6 bases respectively, with 14 bases between them. This CDR3 region has 12 residues. CDR3 bases: TGTGCCACCAGCAGGGGGGACGATACGCAGTATTTT. Its translation: CATSRGDDTQYF.

The sample holds many counts of this clonotype. The CDR3 sequence is CASSQASTGGYEQYF. CDR3 bases: TGCGCCAGCAGCCAAGCGTCTACTGGGGGGTACGAGCAGTACTTC. This chain uses TRBV4-1 with TRBJ2-7, with D possibly matching TRBD2 (6 bases). The germline gives CDR1 MGHRA, CDR2 YSYEKL. The CDR3 is made up of 15 amino acids. V lost 1 base, J lost 4 bases, and 14 bases lay in between.

As DNA, the CDR3 is TGTGCCAGCAGTTATTTATGGGAGACTGGGGCCAACGTCCTGACTTTC. Amino acid sequence: CASSYLWETGANVLTF. The chain carries TRBV6-2 or TRBV6-3 and TRBJ2-6; D might be TRBD2 (5 bases). Trimming pared 3 bases from V and 2 bases from J, leaving 11 bases between. This CDR3 contains 16 residues. Germline CDR1 MNHEY, CDR2 SVGEGT.

This clonotype appeared many times. This chain connects TRBV5-4 to TRBJ2-7; D remains ambiguous. Germline CDR1 reads SGHNT; CDR2 reads YYREEE (reference sequence). Deletions cut 1 base from V and 3 bases from J, with 5 bases between. The CDR3 length is 12 residues. The CDR3 reads CASSLYGYEQYF. The CDR3 nucleotides read TGTGCCAGCAGCTTGTATGGCTACGAGCAGTACTTC.

This clonotype was recorded many times. The chain has TRBV27 and TRBJ1-1, with D perhaps matching TRBD1 (6 bases). Germline V gives CDR1 MNHEY, CDR2 SMNVEV (reference sequence). The CDR3 spans 14 residues. V was shortened by 11 bases and J by 7 bases, with 23 bases between the two germline ends. The CDR3 DNA follows: TGTGCCTTCCGTAACGACAGGAGTGTGCTTGAAGCTTTCTTT. Translating gives CAFRNDRSVLEAFF.

This clonotype was counted a single time. Sequence at one end of the junction differs from germline and may be a read error. V is TRBV4-2 and J is TRBJ2-4; 10 bases match TRBD2. CDR1 is LGHNA and CDR2 is YNFKEQ in the germline V gene. The CDR3 runs to 18 residues. CDR3 nucleotides: TGTGCCCGCAGCCAAGAGAGAAGCGGGAGGGCCCTCGGTTACATTCAGTACTTC. It yields the protein CARSQERSGRALGYIQYF.

This clonotype was seen at least ten times. The rearrangement links TRBV11-2 to TRBJ2-5; no clear D. Germline lookup yields CDR1 SGHAT and CDR2 FQNNGV. The CDR3 totals 14 residues. Trimming stripped 5 bases from V and 5 bases from J, with 15 bases between. The CDR3 here is CASSTQPGAETQYF. The CDR3 region has the DNA TGTGCCAGCAGCACACAGCCGGGCGCGGAGACCCAGTACTTC.

As concerns this clonotype: The junction and the germline gene differ at one end; a read error may be behind it. The rearrangement joins TRBV13 to TRBJ2-5; D ambiguous. The CDR3 loop spans 12 amino acids. Per germline, CDR1 PRHDT and CDR2 FYEKMQ (reference sequence). Here the CDR3 reads CARRARPEPQYF. The CDR3 nucleotides are TGTGCCCGCCGCGCCCGGCCAGAGCCCCAGTACTTC.

This clonotype showed up many times. V and J are TRBV4-1 and TRBJ2-7; possibly TRBD1 for D (6 bases). Germline V gene lookup returns CDR1 MGHRA and CDR2 YSYEKL. The CDR3 is made up of 13 amino acids. V was clipped by 4 bases and J by 6 bases, with 13 bases between them. CDR3 in amino acids: CASSPYRDGEQYF. The CDR3 DNA follows: TGCGCCAGCAGCCCTTACAGGGATGGCGAGCAGTACTTC.

This clonotype was picked up many times. The chain recombines TRBV5-4 with TRBJ2-7, with 7 nucleotides matching TRBD2. With V trimmed by 2 bases and J by 0 bases, 2 bases remained unmatched. CDR1 is SGHNT and CDR2 is YYREEE in the germline V gene (reference sequence). The CDR3 runs 14 residues. CDR3 DNA: TGTGCCAGCAGCTTCTCTAGCGGCTCCTACGAGCAGTACTTC. This gives the protein CASSFSSGSYEQYF. Using reference TRBV5-4 and TRBJ2-7 for the parts outside the CDR3, the full variable domain is ETGVTQSPTHLIKTRGQQVTLRCSSQSGHNTVSWYQQALGQGPQFIFQYYREEENGRGNFPPRFSGLQFPNYSSELNVNALELDDSALYLCASSFSSGSYEQYFGPGTRLTVT.

A word on this clonotype: A junction boundary mismatches the germline segment, possibly from a read error. The genes are TRBV9 and TRBJ2-1; TRBD2 matches 7 bases. CDR3 length equals 15 residues. Germline V gene data show CDR1 as SGDLS and CDR2 as YYNGEE. In DNA form, the CDR3 reads TGTGCCTGCAGCGTAGGGGCTAGCGGTATAGGTGAGCAGTTCTTC. It translates to CACSVGASGIGEQFF.

The count of this clonotype is one. A much larger clone differs by one base, so this may be a read error. The J gene is TRBJ1-5, the V gene TRBV4-1, with D maybe TRBD1 (6 bases). Trimming shortened V by 6 bases and J by 3 bases, and 15 bases separated the two germline ends. Germline loops: CDR1 MGHRA, CDR2 YSYEKL. This CDR3 comprises 15 residues. The CDR3 bases are TGCGCCAGCAGGCAGGACAGTTACCCCAATCAGCCCCAGCATTTT. It is translated as CASRQDSYPNQPQHF.

A note on this clonotype: Germline and junction disagree at one end, which may indicate a read error. Here the CDR3 reads CASSSTPSDQETQCF. CDR3 DNA: TGTGCCAGCAGTTCGACCCCCAGTGACCAAGAGACCCAGTGCTTC. The rearrangement links TRBV28 to TRBJ2-5; D gene unclear. This CDR3 contains 15 residues. Germline lookup yields CDR1 MDHEN and CDR2 SYDVKM.

The table lists this clonotype with a few counts. The genes are TRBV4-1 and TRBJ2-7; D is uncertain. This CDR3 contains 18 residues. With 1 base removed from V and 0 bases from J, the gap between germline ends came to 19 bases. Germline V gene lookup returns CDR1 MGHRA and CDR2 YSYEKL. The CDR3 DNA follows: TGCGCCAGCAGCCAAGGCGGCTCTCTAGGGCCGAGCTCCTACGAGCAGTACTTC. Amino acids: CASSQGGSLGPSSYEQYF.

This clonotype was counted ten times or more. The J gene is TRBJ2-1, the V gene TRBV7-8; weak D call: TRBD2 (5 bases). Per the germline V gene, CDR1 is SGHVS and CDR2 is FQNEAQ. The CDR3 spans 14 residues. V was clipped by 1 base and J by 5 bases, with 9 bases between them. The CDR3 DNA is TGTGCCAGCAGCTTAGTTGCCGGGGACAATGAGCAGTTCTTC. Translated, it gives CASSLVAGDNEQFF.

To note about this clonotype: This probably arose from a read error, given a far larger clone one base away. The chain has TRBV6-5 and TRBJ2-2; D is undetermined. This CDR3 has 14 amino acids. V was shortened by 5 bases and J by 1 base, with 8 bases between the two germline ends. CDR1 is MNHEY and CDR2 is SVGAGI in the germline V gene. Here the CDR3 DNA reads TGTGCCAGCAGTCACGGGCAGAACACCGGGGAGCTGTTTTTT. This gives the protein CASSHGQNTGELFF.

The chain is built from TRBV7-9 and TRBJ2-2, with 11 positions matching TRBD1. Germline CDR1 reads SEHNR; CDR2 reads FQNEAQ (reference sequence). This CDR3 has 18 amino acids. J gave up 1 base and V 2 bases, and 6 bases lay outside the gene matches. CDR3 nucleotides: TGTGCCAGCAGCTTACCCCGGACAGGGGGCCAGAACACCGGGGAGCTGTTTTTT. Protein product: CASSLPRTGGQNTGELFF.